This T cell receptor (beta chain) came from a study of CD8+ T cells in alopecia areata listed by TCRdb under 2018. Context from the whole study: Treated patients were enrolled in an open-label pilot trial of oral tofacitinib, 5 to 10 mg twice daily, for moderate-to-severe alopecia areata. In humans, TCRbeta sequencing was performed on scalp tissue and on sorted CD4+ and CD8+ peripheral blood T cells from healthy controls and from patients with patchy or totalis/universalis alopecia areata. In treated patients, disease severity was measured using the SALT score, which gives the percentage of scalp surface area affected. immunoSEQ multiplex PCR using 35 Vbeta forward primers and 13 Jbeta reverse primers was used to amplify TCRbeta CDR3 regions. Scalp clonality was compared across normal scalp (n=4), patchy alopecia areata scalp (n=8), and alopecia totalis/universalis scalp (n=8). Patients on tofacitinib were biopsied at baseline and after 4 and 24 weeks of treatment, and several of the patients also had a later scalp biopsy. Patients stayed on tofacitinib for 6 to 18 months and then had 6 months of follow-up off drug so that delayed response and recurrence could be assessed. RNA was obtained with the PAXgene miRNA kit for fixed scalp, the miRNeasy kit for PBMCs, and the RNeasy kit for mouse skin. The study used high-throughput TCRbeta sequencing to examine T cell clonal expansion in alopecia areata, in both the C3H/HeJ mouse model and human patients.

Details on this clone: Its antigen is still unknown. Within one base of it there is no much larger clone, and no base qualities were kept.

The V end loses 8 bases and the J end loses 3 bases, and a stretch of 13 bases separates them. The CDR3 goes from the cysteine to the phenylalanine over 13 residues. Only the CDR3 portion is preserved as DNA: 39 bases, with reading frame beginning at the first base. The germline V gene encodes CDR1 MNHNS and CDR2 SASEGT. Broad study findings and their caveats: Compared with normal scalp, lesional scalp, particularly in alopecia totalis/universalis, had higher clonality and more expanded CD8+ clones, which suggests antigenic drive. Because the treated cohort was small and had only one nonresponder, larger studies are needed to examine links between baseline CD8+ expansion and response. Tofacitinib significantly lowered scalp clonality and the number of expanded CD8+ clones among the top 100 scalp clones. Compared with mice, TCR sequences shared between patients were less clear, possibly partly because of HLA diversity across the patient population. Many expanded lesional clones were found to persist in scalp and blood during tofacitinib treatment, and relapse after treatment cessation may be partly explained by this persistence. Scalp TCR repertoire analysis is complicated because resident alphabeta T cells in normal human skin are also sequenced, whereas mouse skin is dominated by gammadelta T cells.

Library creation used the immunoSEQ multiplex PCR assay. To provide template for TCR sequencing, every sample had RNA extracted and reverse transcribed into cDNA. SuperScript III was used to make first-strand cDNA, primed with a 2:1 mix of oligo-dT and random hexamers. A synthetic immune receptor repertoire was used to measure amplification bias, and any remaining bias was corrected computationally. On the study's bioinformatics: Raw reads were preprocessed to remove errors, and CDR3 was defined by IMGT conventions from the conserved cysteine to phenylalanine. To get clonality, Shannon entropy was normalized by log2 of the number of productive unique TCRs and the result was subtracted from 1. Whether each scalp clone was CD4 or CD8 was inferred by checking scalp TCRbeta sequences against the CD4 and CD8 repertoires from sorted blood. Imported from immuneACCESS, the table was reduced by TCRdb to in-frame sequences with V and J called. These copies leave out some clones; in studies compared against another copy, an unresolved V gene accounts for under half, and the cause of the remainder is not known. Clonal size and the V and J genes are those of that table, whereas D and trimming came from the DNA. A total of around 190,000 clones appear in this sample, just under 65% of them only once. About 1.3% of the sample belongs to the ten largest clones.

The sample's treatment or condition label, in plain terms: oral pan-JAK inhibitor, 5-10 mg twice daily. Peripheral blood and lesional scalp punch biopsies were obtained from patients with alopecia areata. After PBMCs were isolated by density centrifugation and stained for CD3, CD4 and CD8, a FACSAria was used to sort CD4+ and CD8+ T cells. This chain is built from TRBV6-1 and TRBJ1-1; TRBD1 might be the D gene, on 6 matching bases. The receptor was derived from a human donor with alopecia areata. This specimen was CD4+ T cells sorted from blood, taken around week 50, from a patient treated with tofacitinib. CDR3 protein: CASGPYRDTEAFF. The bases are TGTGCCAGCGGACCGTACAGGGACACTGAAGCTTTCTTT.